This is a list of T cell receptor beta chains from one sample in a study of T cells after yellow fever vaccination. Via MiXCR, TCRdb re-called the 5' RACE reads, giving one row per CDR3 protein. The sample carries 600,000 to 750,000 distinct CDR3 sequences, roughly an eighth recorded once. Sequenced here: PBMCs, sampled on the day of the yellow fever booster vaccination. These receptors came from a man aged 25-40 years who received the YFV17D yellow fever vaccine. CDR3s leave out the opening cysteine and the closing phenylalanine or tryptophan. Fields, in order: CDR3 protein, V gene, J gene, CDR3 length.

ASSPGQGSGVDTQY	TRBV5-1	TRBJ2-3	14
ATDTSSYNGQF	TRBV6-6	TRBJ2-1	11
ASDPGLNSYNEQF	TRBV6-1	TRBJ2-1	13
CASSYLAESSYEQY	TRBV20-1	TRBJ2-7	14
SGKREIGEQF	TRBV29-1	TRBJ2-1	10
ASSRETGLRETQY	TRBV6-1	TRBJ2-5	13
ASTLQGSGVETQY	TRBV28	TRBJ2-5	13
ASSWTGGYEQY	TRBV7-9	TRBJ2-7	11
STGDTQY	TRBV29-1	TRBJ2-3	7
ASSPIGGRDTGELF	TRBV18	TRBJ2-2	14
ASSFWDTSTDTQY	TRBV7-2	TRBJ2-3	13
ASSAGTENTEAF	TRBV7-9	TRBJ1-1	12
SVEGDQANYGYT	TRBV29-1	TRBJ1-2	12
ASSSRGARADTQY	TRBV9	TRBJ2-3	13
ASTEASGSQETQY	TRBV5-6	TRBJ2-5	13
ASSNTGSGANVLT	TRBV7-2	TRBJ2-6	13
ATGQLNQPQH	TRBV10-3	TRBJ1-5	10